This is a list of T cell receptor beta chains from one sample in a study of cytomegalovirus exposure and HLA in healthy donors. Sequencing used immunoSEQ multiplex PCR; TCRdb keeps in-frame clones, though not all of them. Its listing shows about 46,000 clones. The sequencing input was PBMCs. The receptors were gathered from a woman aged 40-49 years in good health and CMV-seronegative. CDR3s include the opening cysteine and the closing phenylalanine or tryptophan. A D gene is named only where the DNA matches it firmly.

>TRBV6-5|TRBJ2-7|NA
TGTGCCAGCAGTTACTCACTGGGCTTCTCCTACGAGCAGTACTTC
CASSYSLGFSYEQYF
>TRBV29-1|TRBJ2-1|TRBD2
TGCAGCGGGTTTGGAGCGGGAGGGCCCAGTCCCAATGAGCAGTTCTTC
CSGFGAGGPSPNEQFF
>TRBV9|TRBJ2-7|TRBD2
TGTGCCAGCAGCGGTAGCGGGGATGGGGGGCAGTACTTC
CASSGSGDGGQYF
>TRBV1|TRBJ2-1|NA
TGCACCAGCAGCCTTCCCTGCATTACTAGCGTCAATGAGCAGTTCTTC
CTSSLPCITSVNEQFF
>TRBV10-3|TRBJ1-4|TRBD1
TGTGCCATCAGTGAGGGGACAGGGCTGAATGAAAAACTGTTTTTT
CAISEGTGLNEKLFF
>TRBV18|TRBJ2-7|TRBD1
TGTGCCAGCTCACGTGACAGGGGCTCGTCAACCACCTACGAGCAGTACTTC
CASSRDRGSSTTYEQYF
>TRBV4-1|TRBJ2-3|NA
TGCGCCAGCAGCCAAGCTGCAAACTGGTACACAGATACGCAGTATTTT
CASSQAANWYTDTQYF
>TRBV4-2|TRBJ2-3|TRBD1
TGTGCCAGCAGCCATAAAACCGGGACAGGGGAGGGGGCAGATACGCAGTATTTT
CASSHKTGTGEGADTQYF
>TRBV13|TRBJ2-1|TRBD2
TGTGCCAGCAGCTACGGGACTAGCGGCTACAATGAGCAGTTCTTC
CASSYGTSGYNEQFF
>TRBV7-6|TRBJ2-5|NA
TGTGCCAGCAGCCCCCTGCAGGGTTTGGGAGAGACCCAGTACTTC
CASSPLQGLGETQYF
>TRBV5-6|TRBJ2-7|TRBD2
TGTGCCAGCAGGGGAGGGCCGATGAGCGGCGAGCAGTACTTC
CASRGGPMSGEQYF
>TRBV7-3|TRBJ2-2|TRBD2
TGTGCCAGCAGCTTGGGACTAGCGGGAAACACCGGGGAGCTGTTTTTT
CASSLGLAGNTGELFF
>TRBV7-8|TRBJ2-5|TRBD2
TGTGCCAGCAGCTTAGCGGGAGGGCCGGAGACCCAGTACTTC
CASSLAGGPETQYF
>TRBV30|TRBJ2-7|TRBD1
TGTGCCTGGCGCGGACAGGGGGCGCCCTACGAGCAGTACTTC
CAWRGQGAPYEQYF
>TRBV15|TRBJ2-3|TRBD2
TGTGCCACCAGCAGAGATCTAGCGGGAGGGCGCACAGATACGCAGTATTTT
CATSRDLAGGRTDTQYF
>TRBV4-1|TRBJ1-6|TRBD1
TGCGCCAGCAGCCAGCTAGGACAGGGGGCGAATAATTCACCCCTCCACTTT
CASSQLGQGANNSPLHF
>TRBV13|TRBJ2-7|TRBD2
TGTGCCAGCAGCATGAATAGCGGGAGGGCCGCGGACGAGCAGTACTTC
CASSMNSGRAADEQYF
>TRBV28|TRBJ1-2|TRBD1
TGTGCCAGCAGTTTATATCGGGACAGACCTAACTATGGCTACACCTTC
CASSLYRDRPNYGYTF
>TRBV9|TRBJ2-7|NA
TGTGCCAGCAGTATAGATAGCGGCTCCTACGAGCAGTACTTC
CASSIDSGSYEQYF
>TRBV6-5|TRBJ1-1|TRBD1
TGTGCCAGCAGTTTGAGGACAGGGGGAGCGACTGAAGCTTTCTTT
CASSLRTGGATEAFF
>TRBV11-2|TRBJ2-3|TRBD2
TGTGCCAGCAGCTCCGGACTAGACACAGATACGCAGTATTTT
CASSSGLDTDTQYF
>TRBV5-1|TRBJ1-1|NA
TGCGCCAGCAGCTTCAGAACCGGGGGAAACACTGAAGATTTCTTT
CASSFRTGGNTEDFF
>TRBV7-8|TRBJ2-7|TRBD1
TGTGCCAGCAGCTTCCGGGACAGGGCCTACGAGCAGTACTTC
CASSFRDRAYEQYF
>TRBV29-1|TRBJ2-7|TRBD2
TGCAGCGTTGTGGCTAGCGGGACCTACGAGCAGTACTTC
CSVVASGTYEQYF
>TRBV11-2|TRBJ2-1|TRBD2
TGTGCCAGCAGCCCCCGCTTAGCGGGGCTATACAATGAGCAGTTCTTC
CASSPRLAGLYNEQFF
>TRBV6-5|TRBJ2-5|NA
TGTGCCAGCAGTCGAGGGACTCCGAAGATAGAGACCCAGTACTTC
CASSRGTPKIETQYF
>TRBV7-2|TRBJ2-1|TRBD2
TGTGCCAGCAGCGCAACCGGGACTAGGATTTACAATGAGCAGTTCTTC
CASSATGTRIYNEQFF
>TRBV5-3|TRBJ2-7|NA
TGTGCCAGACTTCCCTTTGCCGTTCCACCCTACGAGCAGTACTTC
CARLPFAVPPYEQYF
>TRBV5-1|TRBJ1-2|TRBD1
TGCGCCAGCAGCTCACTCCGGACAGGGAGCGGCTACACCTTC
CASSSLRTGSGYTF
>TRBV15|TRBJ2-7|TRBD1
TGTGCCACCAGCAGACGGACAGGGACCAACATTCCCTACGAGCAGTACTTC
CATSRRTGTNIPYEQYF
>TRBV7-8|TRBJ2-7|NA
TGTGCCAGCAGCTTATTCGCAGGGTCGTCCTACGAGCAGTACTTC
CASSLFAGSSYEQYF
>TRBV28|TRBJ1-2|NA
TGTGCCACCCACTTACAAGCCGACACGCGCTACACCTTC
CATHLQADTRYTF
>TRBV29-1|TRBJ2-7|TRBD1
TGCAGCGTTGCCGGGACAGACTACGAGCAGTACTTC
CSVAGTDYEQYF
>TRBV29-1|TRBJ1-4|NA
TGCAGCGTTGAAGGTTGTAGTTCCAAGCCAACTGCAACTAATGAAAAACTGTTTTTT
CSVEGCSSKPTATNEKLFF
>TRBV27|TRBJ2-7|TRBD1
TGTGCCAGCAGGTCTTGGGAACAGGGGGAGGACGAGCAGTACTTC
CASRSWEQGEDEQYF
>TRBV4-1|TRBJ1-1|NA
TGCGCCAGCAGCCAAGAACTTGGGGGCCTCACTGAAGCTTTCTTT
CASSQELGGLTEAFF
>TRBV30|TRBJ2-7|TRBD2
TGTGCCTGGAGTCATCCCGGACTAGCGGGAGGGTACGAGCAGTACTTC
CAWSHPGLAGGYEQYF
>TRBV10-3|TRBJ2-7|TRBD1
TGTGCCATCAGTGAGTCGTGGGACAGAGCCTACGAGCAGTACTTC
CAISESWDRAYEQYF
>TRBV19|TRBJ2-7|TRBD2
TGTGCCAGTAGCCCGGGGGGATGGTCCTACGAGCAGTACTTC
CASSPGGWSYEQYF
>TRBV2|TRBJ2-5|TRBD2
TGTGCCAGCAGTTCTCCGGGACTAGCGGGAAATGAGGAGACCCAGTACTTC
CASSSPGLAGNEETQYF
>TRBV11-1|TRBJ2-3|NA
TGTGCCGTAAACATGGCCCTCACAGATACGCAGTATTTT
CAVNMALTDTQYF